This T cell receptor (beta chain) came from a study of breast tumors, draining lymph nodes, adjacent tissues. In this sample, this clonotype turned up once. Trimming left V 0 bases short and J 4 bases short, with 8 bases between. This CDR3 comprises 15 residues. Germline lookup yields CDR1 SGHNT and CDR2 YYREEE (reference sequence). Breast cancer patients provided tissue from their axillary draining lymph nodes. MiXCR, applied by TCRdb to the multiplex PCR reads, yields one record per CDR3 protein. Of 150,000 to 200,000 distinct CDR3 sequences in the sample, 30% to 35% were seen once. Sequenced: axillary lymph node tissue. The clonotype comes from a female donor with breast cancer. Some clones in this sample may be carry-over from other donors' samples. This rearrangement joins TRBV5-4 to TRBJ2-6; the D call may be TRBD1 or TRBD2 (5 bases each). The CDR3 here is CASSLGGPGANVLTF. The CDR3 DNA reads TGTGCCAGCAGCTTGGGGGGACCGGGGGCCAACGTCCTGACTTTC.